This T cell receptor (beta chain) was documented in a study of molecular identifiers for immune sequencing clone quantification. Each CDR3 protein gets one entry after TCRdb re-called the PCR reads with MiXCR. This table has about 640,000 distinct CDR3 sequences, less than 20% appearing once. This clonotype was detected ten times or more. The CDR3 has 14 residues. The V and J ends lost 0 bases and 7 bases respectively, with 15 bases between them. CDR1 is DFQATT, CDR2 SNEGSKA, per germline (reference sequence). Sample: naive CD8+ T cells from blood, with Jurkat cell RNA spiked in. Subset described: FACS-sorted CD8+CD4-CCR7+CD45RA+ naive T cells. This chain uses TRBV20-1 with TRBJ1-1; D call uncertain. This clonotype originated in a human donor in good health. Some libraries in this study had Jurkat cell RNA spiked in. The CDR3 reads CSARDRDGVYEAFF. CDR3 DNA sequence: TGCAGTGCTAGAGATCGGGATGGGGTCTATGAAGCTTTCTTT.